The 23 T cell receptor beta chains in this list originate from one sample, sequenced in a study of memory CD4+ T cells and cytomegalovirus serostatus. The sort gate was single viable CD3+CD4+CD8-CD45RO+ cells for memory CD4+ T cells. Data came from immunoSEQ multiplex PCR; TCRdb stores just in-frame clones and leaves some out. This table holds about 64,000 clones, roughly 80% found once. The sequenced material came from memory CD4+ T cells from blood. Every receptor here comes from an adult in good health and CMV-seronegative.

V usage is TRBV30 and J usage is TRBJ1-5; TRBD1 is a possible D gene (6 bases). Trimming cost V 1 base and J 6 bases, with 19 bases left between them. Germline lookup yields CDR1 GTSNPN and CDR2 SVGIG (reference sequence). The length of the CDR3 is 16 residues. CDR3 bases: TGTGCCTGGAGTGCGGGTGGGGGCGGCGTGGGTCAGCCCCAGCATTTT. Translating it yields CAWSAGGGGVGQPQHF. Combining the CDR3 with reference TRBV30 and TRBJ1-5 gives the whole variable domain SQTIHQWPATLVQPVGSPLSLECTVEGTSNPNLYWYRQAAGRGLQLLFYSVGIGQISSEVPQNLSASRPQDRQFILSSKKLLLSDSGFYLCAWSAGGGGVGQPQHFGDGTRLSIL.

The chain links TRBV2 to TRBJ1-4, with D uncertain. Germline CDR1 and CDR2: SNHLY and FYNNEI. Trimming stripped 2 bases from V and 5 bases from J, with 12 bases between. CDR3 length: 15 residues. For the CDR3, the DNA is TGTGCCAGCAGTGAAAATGGCTTTGGAAATGAAAAACTGTTTTTT. Translating gives CASSENGFGNEKLFF.

The rearrangement links TRBV20-1 to TRBJ1-3, with D uncertain. This CDR3 is 11 amino acids long. Germline CDR1 reads DFQATT; CDR2 reads SNEGSKA (reference sequence). Trimming stripped 5 bases from V and 4 bases from J, with 6 bases between. CDR3 region: CSARGGNTIYF. CDR3 DNA sequence: TGCAGTGCTCGCGGGGGAAACACCATATATTTT.

The gene calls are TRBV28 and TRBJ1-5, with TRBD1 matching over 8 bases. Germline CDR1 reads MDHEN; CDR2 reads SYDVKM. The CDR3 contains 15 residues. The J segment lost 7 bases and the V segment lost 5 bases, leaving 10 bases of the junction unmatched. CDR3 nucleotide sequence: TGTGCCAGCAGTCCAAGAGGACAGGGTGAACAGCCCCAGCATTTT. Its protein product is CASSPRGQGEQPQHF.

The chain carries TRBV28 and TRBJ2-7; the D is unclear. Germline values: CDR1 MDHEN, CDR2 SYDVKM. Trimming removed 6 bases at V and 3 bases at J, with 21 bases between. This CDR3 is built from 16 residues. The CDR3 nucleotides read TGTGCCAGCAGATCTTGGGTTAGGGCGGAGCACTACGAGCAGTACTTC. Translated: CASRSWVRAEHYEQYF. The full variable domain, its missing parts supplied by reference TRBV28 and TRBJ2-7, is DVKVTQSSRYLVKRTGEKVFLECVQDMDHENMFWYRQDPGLGLRLIYFSYDVKMKEKGDIPEGYSVSREKKERFSLILESASTNQTSMYLCASRSWVRAEHYEQYFGPGTRLTVT.

The genes are TRBV5-1 and TRBJ2-7; D not certain. The germline CDR1 and CDR2 sequences are SGHRS and YFSETQ. Trimming removed 0 bases at V and 2 bases at J, with 9 bases between. This CDR3 comprises 14 residues. The DNA for the CDR3 is TGCGCCAGCAGCTTGGCTACAGTTGCCTACGAGCAGTACTTC. Translating gives CASSLATVAYEQYF.

The V gene is TRBV7-3, the J gene TRBJ2-2; 9 nucleotides match TRBD1. In germline, CDR1 is SGHTA, CDR2 FQGTGA. The CDR3 is 15 residues long. The junction had 4 bases not matched to a gene; V was cut back by 4 bases and J by 4 bases. The CDR3 is CASSSRDRATGELFF. The CDR3 bases are TGTGCCAGCAGCTCCCGGGACAGGGCCACCGGGGAGCTGTTTTTT.

This rearrangement joins TRBV19 to TRBJ1-2; D is possibly TRBD1 (5 bases). CDR1 and CDR2 (germline): LNHDA, SQIVND (reference sequence). This CDR3 contains 13 residues. Trimming removed 6 bases from V and 2 bases from J, with 10 bases in between. The DNA for the CDR3 is TGTGCCAGTAGCCTAGACAGAAACTATGGCTACACCTTC. Protein: CASSLDRNYGYTF.

V is TRBV30 and J is TRBJ2-7; D gene unclear. The CDR3 runs 15 residues. The germline CDR1 and CDR2 sequences are GTSNPN and SVGIG (reference sequence). V was trimmed by 0 bases and J by 3 bases, leaving 15 bases between them. The CDR3: CAWSVGRSWDYEQYF. CDR3 DNA sequence: TGTGCCTGGAGTGTTGGGCGGAGTTGGGACTACGAGCAGTACTTC.

The chain combines TRBV11-2 with TRBJ1-2; D possibly corresponds to TRBD1 (5 bases). The germline V gene encodes CDR1 SGHAT and CDR2 FQNNGV. V was trimmed by 1 base and J by 4 bases, leaving 13 bases between them. The length of the CDR3 is 15 residues. The DNA of the CDR3 is TGTGCCAGCAGCTTAGGGGGGAGTCTGGGCTATGGCTACACCTTC. It translates to CASSLGGSLGYGYTF.

This sequence joins TRBV9 and TRBJ2-1, with a weak D call TRBD2 (5 bases). CDR3 length equals 13 residues. Germline loops: CDR1 SGDLS, CDR2 YYNGEE. V shed 5 bases and J shed 5 bases, with 11 bases lying between them. CDR3 DNA sequence: TGTGCCAGCAGTCGGACTCCCAACAATGAGCAGTTCTTC. As protein: CASSRTPNNEQFF.

This clone was detected only once. V is TRBV4-2 and J is TRBJ1-5; D is undetermined. Trimming left V 1 base short and J 0 bases short, with 7 bases between. Germline V gene lookup returns CDR1 LGHNA and CDR2 YNFKEQ. CDR3 length: 15 residues. The CDR3 here is CASSQGPYSNQPQHF. Here the CDR3 DNA reads TGTGCCAGCAGCCAAGGCCCTTATAGCAATCAGCCCCAGCATTTT.

This clone turned up a few times. This chain uses TRBV2 with TRBJ1-5; D possibly corresponds to TRBD1 (5 bases). The CDR3 length is 13 residues. Between the trimmed V and J ends, which lost 3 bases and 6 bases, there was a span of 9 bases. Looked up from germline, CDR1 is SNHLY and CDR2 is FYNNEI. CDR3 nucleotide sequence: TGTGCCAGCAGTGAGGGGGTTGTTCAGCCCCAGCATTTT. Translated: CASSEGVVQPQHF.

CDR3 in DNA: TGTGCCAGCAGCTTCACAGGGTATGCAGATACGCAGTATTTT. Residues: CASSFTGYADTQYF. The chain links TRBV7-9 to TRBJ2-3, with D possibly matching TRBD1 (6 bases). V was clipped by 3 bases and J by 4 bases, with 11 bases between them. Germline V CDR1 and CDR2: SEHNR, FQNEAQ (reference sequence). This CDR3 has 14 amino acids.

The J gene is TRBJ2-7, the V gene TRBV28; 12 nucleotides match TRBD2. The CDR3 contains 14 residues. J lost 7 bases, V lost 5 bases, and 6 bases had no gene match. CDR1 is MDHEN, CDR2 SYDVKM, per germline. For the CDR3, the DNA is TGTGCCAGCAGTGAGACTAGCGGGAGTTTGGAGCAGTACTTC. Its protein is CASSETSGSLEQYF.

The chain links TRBV5-1 to TRBJ1-1, with a possible D match to TRBD1 (6 bases). The V gene lost 0 bases and the J gene lost 4 bases, with 13 bases spanning the gap. This CDR3 comprises 15 residues. In germline, CDR1 is SGHRS, CDR2 YFSETQ. The CDR3 bases are TGCGCCAGCAGCTTGGGCCCAGGGGTAAGCACTGAAGCTTTCTTT. Translated: CASSLGPGVSTEAFF.

This clone showed up just once. The chain recombines TRBV7-2 with TRBJ1-2; D is unclear. V lost 0 bases and J lost 7, with 15 bases in between. The V gene's germline CDR1 is SGHTA and CDR2 FQGNSA. This CDR3 comprises 15 residues. The CDR3 DNA reads as TGTGCCAGCAGCTTAGCGTTCGGATACTTAGGTGGCTACACCTTC. This sequence encodes CASSLAFGYLGGYTF.

This chain joins TRBV28 and TRBJ2-3, with 8 bases that match TRBD2. This CDR3 is 15 amino acids long. V dropped 5 bases and J dropped 4; count of bases not matched to a gene: 8. From germline, CDR1 is MDHEN and CDR2 SYDVKM. The CDR3 DNA follows: TGTGCCAGCAGTCCCTCGACTAGCGTGTCAGATACGCAGTATTTT. This codes for CASSPSTSVSDTQYF.

The rearrangement joins TRBV7-9 to TRBJ2-5, with TRBD1 as a possible D gene (5 bases). The CDR3 length is 13 residues. V lost 6 bases and J 1 base, leaving 9 bases between the germline ends. The germline V gene has CDR1 SEHNR and CDR2 FQNEAQ (reference sequence). CDR3 coding DNA: TGTGCCAGCAGTTCTAGGGGCCAAGAGACCCAGTACTTC. This gives the protein CASSSRGQETQYF.

The genes are TRBV5-1 and TRBJ1-2; 7 nucleotides agree with TRBD1. The CDR3 loop spans 15 amino acids. Germline V gene lookup returns CDR1 SGHRS and CDR2 YFSETQ. J was trimmed by 6 bases and V by 3 bases; bases with no gene match: 11. CDR3: CASSWDRPELDGYTF. CDR3 nucleotide sequence: TGCGCCAGCAGCTGGGACAGACCCGAACTCGATGGCTACACCTTC.

The chain links TRBV7-2 to TRBJ1-2, with TRBD1 as a possible D gene (6 bases). Trimming took off 1 base at V and 4 bases at J, with 10 bases between the two ends. Germline V lookup: CDR1 SGHTA, CDR2 FQGNSA. This CDR3 has 14 residues. CDR3: CASSLEQGGYGYTF. The CDR3 bases are TGTGCCAGCAGCTTAGAACAGGGAGGCTATGGCTACACCTTC.

The chain recombines TRBV5-1 with TRBJ2-3; D gene unclear. There are 15 residues in the CDR3. V was trimmed by 4 bases and J by 1 base, leaving 13 bases between them. CDR1 is SGHRS, CDR2 YFSETQ, per germline. CDR3 nucleotide sequence: TGCGCCAGCAGCCGTACCCTTGGTGGCACAGATACGCAGTATTTT. This gives the protein CASSRTLGGTDTQYF.

J is TRBJ1-3 and V is TRBV19; TRBD1 might be the D (6 bases). CDR3 length: 14 residues. The germline CDR1 and CDR2 sequences are LNHDA and SQIVND (reference sequence). V was clipped by 6 bases and J by 8 bases, with 17 bases between them. CDR3 nucleotides: TGTGCCAGTAGCTCGCCGGACAGAGCGCACACCATATATTTT. Translating it yields CASSSPDRAHTIYF.